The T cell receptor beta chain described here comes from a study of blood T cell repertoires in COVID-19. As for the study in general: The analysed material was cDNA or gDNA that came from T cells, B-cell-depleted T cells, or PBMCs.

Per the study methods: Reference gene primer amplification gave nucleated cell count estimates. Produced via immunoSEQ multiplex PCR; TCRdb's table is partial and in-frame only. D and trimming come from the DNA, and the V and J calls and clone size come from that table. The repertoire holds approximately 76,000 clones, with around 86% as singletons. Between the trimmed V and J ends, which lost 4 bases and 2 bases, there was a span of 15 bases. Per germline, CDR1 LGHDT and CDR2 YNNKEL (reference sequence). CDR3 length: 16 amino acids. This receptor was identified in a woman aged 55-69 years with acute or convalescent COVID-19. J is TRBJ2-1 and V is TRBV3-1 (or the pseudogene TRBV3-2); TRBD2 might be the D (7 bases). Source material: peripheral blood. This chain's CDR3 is CASSLEAGAPYNEQFF. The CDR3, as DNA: TGTGCCAGCAGCCTGGAGGCGGGGGCTCCCTACAATGAGCAGTTCTTC.